The 30 T cell receptor beta chains in this list originate from one sample, sequenced in a study of blood T cell repertoires in COVID-19. This table comes from immunoSEQ multiplex PCR, and its TCRdb copy is limited to in-frame clones, with some not included. The sample consists of hundreds of thousands of clones, roughly 84% of them appearing once. Sequenced: PBMCs or T cells enriched from blood (not recorded which). The receptor set was obtained from a woman aged 18-30 years who had been exposed to COVID-19.

Only one count was recorded for this clone. This sequence joins TRBV15 and TRBJ1-2; perhaps TRBD1 as D (6 bases). Germline CDR1 reads LNHNV; CDR2 reads YYDKDF (reference sequence). The CDR3 extends over 16 amino acids. Trimming pared 4 bases from V and 2 bases from J, leaving 17 bases between. The CDR3, as DNA: TGTGCCACCAGCACCCCTCAGGACAGCCCAAACTATGGCTACACCTTC. It encodes CATSTPQDSPNYGYTF.

J is TRBJ1-2 and V is TRBV5-6; perhaps TRBD1 as D (6 bases). From germline, CDR1 is SGHDT and CDR2 YYEEEE. This CDR3 spans 16 amino acids. With 0 bases removed from V and 3 bases from J, the gap between germline ends came to 15 bases. The CDR3 DNA reads as TGTGCCAGCAGCTTGGACAGGGTTTGGGGGCACTATGGCTACACCTTC. Amino acids: CASSLDRVWGHYGYTF.

The count of this clone is one. The chain carries TRBV9 and TRBJ1-1; 8 bases agree with TRBD1. V lost 0 bases and J lost 3; bases outside the gene matches: 1. Germline-derived CDR1 and CDR2 are SGDLS and YYNGEE. This CDR3 spans 14 amino acids. The CDR3 DNA reads TGTGCCAGCAGCGTAGACAGGGGGGACACTGAAGCTTTCTTT. It specifies CASSVDRGDTEAFF. Full variable domain (outside the CDR3, taken from reference TRBV9 and TRBJ1-1): DSGVTQTPKHLITATGQRVTLRCSPRSGDLSVYWYQQSLDQGLQFLIQYYNGEERAKGNILERFSAQQFPDLHSELNLSSLELGDSALYFCASSVDRGDTEAFFGQGTRLTVV.

The rearrangement uses TRBV11-1 and TRBJ2-3, with 7 nucleotides matching TRBD2. CDR1 SGHAT and CDR2 FQDESV come from the germline V gene (reference sequence). V dropped 0 bases and J dropped 4; count of bases not matched to a gene: 10. There are 17 residues in the CDR3. The CDR3 region has the DNA TGTGCCAGCAGCTTAGCTTCGACTAGCCTTACCGCAGATACGCAGTATTTT. Its translation is CASSLASTSLTADTQYF.

This clone was seen only a few times. The chain carries TRBV11-1 and TRBJ1-1; 9 nucleotides agree with TRBD1. The V and J ends lost 4 bases and 3 bases, in that order; junction bases with no gene match: 6. Germline V gives CDR1 SGHAT, CDR2 FQDESV (reference sequence). The CDR3 sequence is 15 residues long. The DNA of the CDR3 is TGTGCCAGCAGCTGGGGACAGGGAACTTACACTGAAGCTTTCTTT. Its protein product is CASSWGQGTYTEAFF.

This clone was observed a single time. The chain combines TRBV10-1 with TRBJ1-5; D is perhaps TRBD1 (5 bases). The V gene lost 0 bases and the J gene lost 3 bases, with 9 bases spanning the gap. CDR1 is WNHNN, CDR2 SYGVQD, per germline (reference sequence). The CDR3 contains 15 residues. The CDR3 DNA is TGCGCCAGCAGTGAGTCAGGGGAAGCCAATCAGCCCCAGCATTTT. It translates to CASSESGEANQPQHF.

The chain combines TRBV4-1 with TRBJ2-7, with 8 nucleotides matching TRBD1. The V and J ends lost 4 bases and 0 bases, in that order; junction bases with no gene match: 14. In germline, CDR1 is MGHRA, CDR2 YSYEKL. The CDR3 sequence is 18 residues long. CDR3 nucleotides: TGCGCCAGCAGCCCAAAAACTACGGGACAGGCCATCTCCTACGAGCAGTACTTC. Translating it yields CASSPKTTGQAISYEQYF.

A single count supports this clone. The chain carries TRBV7-2 and TRBJ2-7; TRBD2 matches 9 bases. Germline CDR1 SGHTA, CDR2 FQGNSA. The V and J ends lost 3 bases and 4 bases, in that order; junction bases with no gene match: 1. CDR3 length: 13 residues. The CDR3 spells CASSLGLAYEQYF. CDR3 coding DNA: TGTGCCAGCAGCTTGGGACTAGCATACGAGCAGTACTTC.

This rearrangement joins TRBV18 to TRBJ2-3; 11 bases are a match to TRBD2. V dropped 7 bases and J dropped 1; count of bases not matched to a gene: 4. The CDR3 covers 15 residues. Germline CDR1 and CDR2: KGHSH and LQKENI. The CDR3 loop is CASCLAGGGTDTQYF. The CDR3 bases are TGTGCCAGCTGTCTAGCGGGGGGAGGCACAGATACGCAGTATTTT.

In the case of this clone: The same CDR3 arises from other DNA sequences in this sample as well. The rearrangement joins TRBV2 to TRBJ1-5; possibly TRBD1 for D (5 bases). Germline CDR1 reads SNHLY; CDR2 reads FYNNEI. CDR3 length: 14 amino acids. Trimming removed 2 bases from V and 4 bases from J, with 9 bases in between. The CDR3 reads CASSESGGNQPQHF. The CDR3 bases are TGTGCCAGCAGTGAATCGGGGGGGAATCAGCCCCAGCATTTT. Based on the CDR3 plus reference TRBV2 and TRBJ1-5, the full variable domain is EPEVTQTPSHQVTQMGQEVILRCVPISNHLYFYWYRQILGQKVEFLVSFYNNEISEKSEIFDDQFSVERPDGSNFTLKIRSTKLEDSAMYFCASSESGGNQPQHFGDGTRLSIL.

CDR3 region: CASSKAGGPSYF. CDR3 DNA sequence: TGTGCCAGCAGCAAAGCCGGCGGGCCTTCGTACTTC. The V gene is TRBV21-1, the J gene TRBJ2-7; the table's D call, TRBD2, has no DNA check behind it. TRBV21-1 counts as a pseudogene. The CDR3 totals 12 residues.

The chain links TRBV24-1 to TRBJ2-2; 8 bases agree with TRBD1. The CDR3 loop spans 14 amino acids. The germline CDR1 and CDR2 sequences are KGHDR and SFDVKD. V shed 9 bases and J 6 bases; nucleotides not matched to a gene: 8. The CDR3 region is CATGGRGLSGELFF. In DNA, the CDR3 is TGTGCCACCGGCGGCAGGGGGCTGTCCGGGGAGCTGTTTTTT.

In this sample, this clone turned up once. This sequence joins TRBV25-1 and TRBJ2-1, with 12 bases aligning to TRBD2. The CDR3 is 16 amino acids. Germline V gene data show CDR1 as MGHDK and CDR2 as SYGVNS. The V segment lost 0 bases and the J segment 10 bases; nucleotides outside the gene matches: 7. This CDR3 is CASSEYASGRVGEQFF. The CDR3 region has the DNA TGTGCCAGCAGTGAATATGCTAGCGGGAGGGTGGGGGAGCAGTTCTTC.

The chain recombines TRBV7-3 with TRBJ2-3, with no clear D. From germline, CDR1 is SGHTA and CDR2 FQGTGA. With 4 bases removed from V and 1 base from J, the gap between germline ends came to 12 bases. The CDR3 consists of 15 residues. CDR3 coding DNA: TGTGCCAGCAGCTCTCCGACTCGGGGCACAGATACGCAGTATTTT. Encoded protein: CASSSPTRGTDTQYF.

The chain is built from TRBV7-8 and TRBJ1-1; D is undetermined. This CDR3 has 15 amino acids. Trimming took 1 base from V and 7 from J, leaving 16 bases between them. Looked up from germline, CDR1 is SGHVS and CDR2 is FQNEAQ. This CDR3 is CASSLGLTEVFEAFF. The DNA of the CDR3 is TGTGCCAGCAGCTTAGGTTTAACGGAGGTATTTGAAGCTTTCTTT.

This chain joins TRBV9 and TRBJ2-2; 9 bases are shared with TRBD2. The junction had 11 bases not matched to a gene; V was cut back by 2 bases and J by 6 bases. Per germline, CDR1 SGDLS and CDR2 YYNGEE. The CDR3 sequence is 17 residues long. The CDR3 protein is CASSVSRTSERSGELFF. CDR3 nucleotide sequence: TGTGCCAGCAGCGTTTCCCGGACTAGCGAAAGGTCCGGGGAGCTGTTTTTT.

This chain connects TRBV3-1 (or the pseudogene TRBV3-2) to TRBJ2-4; D is unresolved. Germline V lookup: CDR1 LGHDT, CDR2 YNNKEL (reference sequence). CDR3 length: 13 residues. The V and J ends lost 4 bases and 8 bases respectively, with 12 bases between them. CDR3 sequence reads: CASSRLGNHIQYF. The CDR3, as DNA: TGTGCCAGCAGCCGTCTAGGTAACCACATTCAGTACTTC.

This chain uses TRBV4-3 with TRBJ2-7; the match to TRBD2 covers 11 bases. The V gene's germline CDR1 is LGHNA and CDR2 YSLEER. The trim removed 0 bases at V and 2 bases at J, leaving 3 bases unmatched. This CDR3 contains 16 residues. The CDR3 sequence: CASSQEVSGGAYEQYF. The CDR3, as DNA: TGCGCCAGCAGCCAAGAGGTTAGCGGGGGGGCCTACGAGCAGTACTTC.

This clone appeared once. CDR3 DNA sequence: TGTGCCAGCAGCCAGGACAGGGTGCCCTACGAGCAGTACTTC. Translation: CASSQDRVPYEQYF. The chain carries TRBV5-5 and TRBJ2-7; 8 nucleotides match TRBD1. Germline values: CDR1 SGHKS, CDR2 YYEKEE (reference sequence). This CDR3 spans 14 amino acids. V shed 4 bases, J shed 2 bases, and the junction held 5 bases outside the gene matches.

CDR3 DNA sequence: TGTGCCAGCAGCTTGGGGACTAGCGGTTACACAGATACGCAGTATTTT. Translating it yields CASSLGTSGYTDTQYF. This chain connects TRBV5-5 to TRBJ2-3; 10 nucleotides agree with TRBD2. V gave up 0 bases and J gave up 2 bases; unmatched junction bases: 3. The CDR3 spans 16 residues. Looked up from germline, CDR1 is SGHKS and CDR2 is YYEKEE (reference sequence).

The chain has TRBV5-5 and TRBJ1-4, with 9 nucleotides matching TRBD1. The trim removed 2 bases at V and 6 bases at J, leaving 5 bases unmatched. Germline CDR1 and CDR2: SGHKS and YYEKEE (reference sequence). The length of the CDR3 is 15 residues. The CDR3 protein is CASSFRDREDEKLFF. CDR3 sequence (DNA): TGTGCCAGCAGCTTCCGGGACAGGGAAGATGAAAAACTGTTTTTT.

This clone has a handful of counts. This chain links TRBV28 with TRBJ2-7, with 8 positions matching TRBD1. V was pared by 5 bases and J by 2 bases, with 5 bases of the junction left unmatched. This CDR3 is built from 14 residues. Germline V gene sequence: CDR1 MDHEN, CDR2 SYDVKM. The CDR3 DNA reads TGTGCCAGCAGTCTCAGGACAGGGCCCTACGAGCAGTACTTC. Encoded protein: CASSLRTGPYEQYF.

The rearrangement uses TRBV2 and TRBJ1-4, with D maybe TRBD1 (5 bases). The CDR3 consists of 13 residues. Trimming stripped 8 bases from V and 8 bases from J, with 15 bases between. The germline V gene encodes CDR1 SNHLY and CDR2 FYNNEI. The CDR3 region is CASGGGFGEKLFF. DNA for the CDR3: TGTGCCAGCGGCGGGGGGTTCGGGGAAAAACTGTTTTTT.

The CDR3 coding sequence is TGCGCCAGCAGTCAGGGGGGGTCAACTAATGAAAAACTGTTTTTT. Its translation is CASSQGGSTNEKLFF. The J gene is TRBJ1-4, the V gene TRBV23-1; a weak D match, TRBD1 (5 bases). TRBV23-1 qualifies as an ORF whose function is uncertain. V was shortened by 3 bases and J by 0 bases, with 8 bases between the two germline ends. The length of the CDR3 is 15 residues.

A remark on this clone: The sample carries other DNA sequences with the same CDR3. The chain joins TRBV29-1 to TRBJ2-7, with D possibly matching TRBD2 (5 bases). Trimming removed 4 bases from V and 5 bases from J, with 9 bases in between. CDR1 SQVTM and CDR2 ANQGSEA come from the germline V gene. The CDR3 spans 11 residues. CDR3 coding DNA: TGCAGCGTTGGACTATCCCACGAGCAGTACTTC. Protein product: CSVGLSHEQYF.

J is TRBJ1-1 and V is TRBV19; 7 bases map to TRBD1. The CDR3 consists of 14 residues. Germline loops: CDR1 LNHDA, CDR2 SQIVND (reference sequence). The junction had 4 bases not matched to a gene; V was cut back by 6 bases and J by 0 bases. CDR3 bases: TGTGCCAGTAGAGGACAGGACCTGAACACTGAAGCTTTCTTT. This gives the protein CASRGQDLNTEAFF.

J is TRBJ2-1 and V is TRBV7-9; TRBD2 matches 10 bases. Trimming at V came to 5 bases and at J to 12 bases, leaving 10 bases not matched to a gene. Germline values: CDR1 SEHNR, CDR2 FQNEAQ (reference sequence). This CDR3 has 14 amino acids. DNA for the CDR3: TGTGCCAGCAGCCCGAGCGGGGGGGCCTTTAGGCAGTTCTTC. Protein sequence: CASSPSGGAFRQFF.

The chain carries TRBV27 and TRBJ2-7; possibly TRBD2 for D (5 bases). CDR3 length equals 14 residues. Deletions cut 5 bases from V and 1 base from J, with 12 bases between. Germline V gene data show CDR1 as MNHEY and CDR2 as SMNVEV (reference sequence). For the CDR3, the DNA is TGTGCCAGCAGTACCGGACCGGGGTCCTACGAGCAGTACTTC. Protein sequence: CASSTGPGSYEQYF.

The rearrangement links TRBV25-1 to TRBJ1-1, with D maybe TRBD1 (5 bases). The CDR3 has 12 amino acids. Germline V gene lookup returns CDR1 MGHDK and CDR2 SYGVNS. Trimming left V 6 bases short and J 3 bases short, with 8 bases between. The CDR3 region is CASRGGHTEAFF. CDR3 nucleotide sequence: TGTGCCAGCAGGGGGGGTCACACTGAAGCTTTCTTT.

This chain joins TRBV5-1 and TRBJ2-7; TRBD1 is a possible D gene (6 bases). CDR1 is SGHRS, CDR2 YFSETQ, per germline. This CDR3 contains 14 residues. V lost 4 bases and J 4 bases, leaving 15 bases between the germline ends. CDR3 loop: CASSQTGTNYEQYF. The CDR3, as DNA: TGCGCCAGCAGCCAGACCGGGACAAATTACGAGCAGTACTTC.